The 24 T cell receptor beta chains given below trace back to one sample, sequenced in a study of T-cell reconstitution after alpha-beta-depleted transplantation in children. Unique molecular identifiers were used to barcode this TCRbeta library. One entry per CDR3 protein, called by TCRdb with MiXCR from the PCR reads. The sample includes over 200,000 distinct CDR3 sequences, approximately 10% seen only once; the top ten take roughly 27%. The source material was PBMCs, sampled before TCRalphabeta/CD19-depleted stem cell transplant. These receptors came from a child less than two years old with acute myeloid leukemia, due to receive a stem cell transplant.

This clonotype has ten or more counts. The rearrangement joins TRBV6-4 to TRBJ2-7, with D maybe TRBD1 (5 bases). Germline V lookup: CDR1 MRHNA, CDR2 SNTAGT. The CDR3 length is 14 residues. With 10 bases removed from V and 0 bases from J, the gap between germline ends came to 16 bases. CDR3 sequence: CANPWIRGSYEQYF. CDR3 nucleotides: TGTGCCAATCCTTGGATTAGGGGCTCCTACGAGCAGTACTTC.

As to this clonotype: A much more abundant neighbour one base away suggests this may be a read error. V and J are TRBV14 and TRBJ2-7; no clear D. V gave up 7 bases and J gave up 3 bases, with 7 bases separating them. The CDR3 sequence is 11 residues long. Germline V gene data show CDR1 as SGHDN and CDR2 as FVKESK. The CDR3 sequence is CASTAFYEQYF. The CDR3 DNA sequence: TGTGCCAGCACCGCCTTCTACGAGCAGTACTTC. Full variable domain (outside the CDR3, taken from reference TRBV14 and TRBJ2-7): EAGVTQFPSHSVIEKGQTVTLRCDPISGHDNLYWYRRVMGKEIKFLLHFVKESKQDESGMPNNRFLAERTGGTYSTLKVQPAELEDSGVYFCASTAFYEQYFGPGTRLTVT.

This clonotype was found many times. DNA for the CDR3: TGTGCCAGCAGCACTCATTCGGGACAGCCCTCAAAGAGTCGTACGCAGTATTTT. Protein sequence: CASSTHSGQPSKSRTQYF. The chain uses TRBV9 and TRBJ2-3; TRBD1 matches at 7 bases. Germline V gene sequence: CDR1 SGDLS, CDR2 YYNGEE. V dropped 4 bases and J dropped 8; count of bases not matched to a gene: 22. The CDR3 runs 18 residues.

This clonotype occurred many times. V is TRBV5-5 and J is TRBJ1-4, with no clear D. The CDR3 consists of 17 residues. Germline assignment: CDR1 SGHKS and CDR2 YYEKEE (reference sequence). V lost 4 bases and J 4 bases, leaving 20 bases between the germline ends. The CDR3 coding sequence is TGTGCCAGCAGCCGAACGATGCGAGGGTGGGGTAATGAAAAACTGTTTTTT. It codes for CASSRTMRGWGNEKLFF.

The table lists this clonotype with many counts. The V call is TRBV11-2, the J call TRBJ2-1; perhaps TRBD2 as D (5 bases). In germline, CDR1 is SGHAT, CDR2 FQNNGV. Trimming removed 5 bases at V and 4 bases at J, with 12 bases between. This CDR3 comprises 14 residues. The DNA for the CDR3 is TGTGCCAGCAGCCCAAGGACTGTATACAATGAGCAGTTCTTC. Translating it yields CASSPRTVYNEQFF.

This clonotype was observed many times. This rearrangement joins TRBV10-3 to TRBJ2-7, with TRBD2 matching over 10 bases. With 2 bases clipped from V and 2 bases from J, the junction kept 0 bases outside the gene matches. CDR3 length equals 14 residues. In germline, CDR1 is ENHRY, CDR2 SYGVKD. The CDR3, as DNA: TGTGCCATCAGTGAGGGGACTAGCGCCTACGAGCAGTACTTC. Translation gives CAISEGTSAYEQYF.

This clonotype was counted at least ten times. This chain uses TRBV5-1 with TRBJ1-6; D gene uncertain. The V and J ends lost 0 bases and 0 bases respectively, with 7 bases between them. The CDR3 totals 16 residues. Germline V gene data show CDR1 as SGHRS and CDR2 as YFSETQ. CDR3 residues: CASSLEKSSYNSPLHF. In DNA form, the CDR3 reads TGCGCCAGCAGCTTGGAGAAGAGCTCCTATAATTCACCCCTCCACTTT.

This clonotype showed up just a few times. V and J are TRBV20-1 and TRBJ1-5; D is ambiguous. Per the germline V gene, CDR1 is DFQATT and CDR2 is SNEGSKA (reference sequence). The length of the CDR3 is 14 residues. The V gene lost 3 bases and the J gene lost 2 bases, with 11 bases spanning the gap. The CDR3 region is CSASVGSGNQPQHF. The DNA of the CDR3 is TGCAGTGCTAGTGTTGGCTCCGGCAATCAGCCCCAGCATTTT.

This clonotype was detected many times. This rearrangement joins TRBV20-1 to TRBJ2-1, with D possibly matching TRBD2 (5 bases). Trimming left V 6 bases short and J 4 bases short, with 19 bases between. The CDR3 totals 15 residues. Germline V gives CDR1 DFQATT, CDR2 SNEGSKA (reference sequence). The CDR3 protein is CSALPSGGVYNEQFF. In nucleotides, the CDR3 is TGCAGTGCCCTTCCCTCCGGAGGCGTATACAATGAGCAGTTCTTC.

This chain joins TRBV7-3 and TRBJ2-2; D remains ambiguous. Trimming cost V 1 base and J 1 base, with 4 bases left between them. Germline CDR1 reads SGHTA; CDR2 reads FQGTGA. The CDR3 has 14 residues. This CDR3 reads CASSLNMNTGELFF. The CDR3 DNA sequence: TGTGCCAGCAGCTTAAACATGAACACCGGGGAGCTGTTTTTT.

In its sample, this clonotype was seen many times. The chain is built from TRBV18 and TRBJ1-5; D remains ambiguous. The CDR3 extends over 14 amino acids. Trimming took off 3 bases at V and 2 bases at J, with 8 bases between the two ends. Looked up from germline, CDR1 is KGHSH and CDR2 is LQKENI. In DNA, the CDR3 is TGTGCCAGCTCACCTCTGGACGGCAATCAGCCCCAGCATTTT. It is translated as CASSPLDGNQPQHF. The full variable domain, with the rest looked up from reference TRBV18 and TRBJ1-5, is NAGVMQNPRHLVRRRGQEARLRCSPMKGHSHVYWYRQLPEEGLKFMVYLQKENIIDESGMPKERFSAEFPKEGPSILRIQQVVRGDSAAYFCASSPLDGNQPQHFGDGTRLSIL.

This sequence joins TRBV27 and TRBJ2-1, with 7 bases lining up with TRBD2. Germline V gene sequence: CDR1 MNHEY, CDR2 SMNVEV (reference sequence). This CDR3 comprises 16 residues. The ends lost 5 bases at V and 12 bases at J; junction bases unmatched: 19. Written as DNA, the CDR3 is TGTGCCAGCAGTCCCCGACTAGCCCTACCCGCAATGAGGCAGTTCTTC. This codes for CASSPRLALPAMRQFF.

This clonotype was seen ten or more times. The chain carries TRBV12-3 or TRBV12-4 and TRBJ2-7; 10 nucleotides match TRBD1. The CDR3 spans 14 residues. V shed 5 bases and J 2 bases; nucleotides not matched to a gene: 3. CDR3 coding DNA: TGTGCCAGCAGTATAGGACAGGGGGCCTACGAGCAGTACTTC. Translated, it gives CASSIGQGAYEQYF.

About this clonotype: A much larger clonotype is one base distant, so this may be a read error. The rearrangement links TRBV28 to TRBJ1-2; D perhaps matches TRBD1 (5 bases). The germline CDR1 and CDR2 sequences are MDHEN and SYDVKM. The length of the CDR3 is 14 residues. V was pared by 6 bases and J by 6 bases, with 17 bases between. The CDR3 is CASSRLGTYDGYTF. CDR3 sequence (DNA): TGTGCCAGCAGCAGACTGGGGACCTATGATGGCTACACCTTC.

This clonotype was seen at least ten times. V usage is TRBV27 and J usage is TRBJ2-6; D is unclear. The V end lost 5 bases, the J end lost 0 bases, and 11 bases lay between the germline ends. Germline CDR1 reads MNHEY; CDR2 reads SMNVEV (reference sequence). CDR3 size: 16 residues. CDR3 nucleotide sequence: TGTGCCAGCAGTCCAAGACTCCTCTCTGGGGCCAACGTCCTGACTTTC. Its translation: CASSPRLLSGANVLTF. The full variable domain, completed using reference TRBV27 and TRBJ2-6, is EAQVTQNPRYLITVTGKKLTVTCSQNMNHEYMSWYRQDPGLGLRQIYYSMNVEVTDKGDVPEGYKVSRKEKRNFPLILESPSPNQTSLYFCASSPRLLSGANVLTFGAGSRLTVL.

This clonotype showed up many times. J is TRBJ2-2 and V is TRBV20-1, with D perhaps matching TRBD2 (6 bases). Trimming cost V 0 bases and J 2 bases, with 16 bases left between them. The CDR3 contains 17 residues. Per the germline V gene, CDR1 is DFQATT and CDR2 is SNEGSKA (reference sequence). CDR3 sequence: CSARDGGSGLNTGELFF. The CDR3 coding sequence is TGCAGTGCTAGAGATGGAGGAAGCGGGCTCAACACCGGGGAGCTGTTTTTT.

This clonotype came up many times. The J gene is TRBJ2-7, the V gene TRBV27, with 7 bases matching TRBD1. With V trimmed by 2 bases and J by 3 bases, 4 bases remained unmatched. This CDR3 is built from 14 residues. CDR1 is MNHEY, CDR2 SMNVEV, per germline (reference sequence). CDR3 in amino acids: CASSLEGQLYEQYF. The DNA for the CDR3 is TGTGCCAGCAGTTTAGAGGGACAGCTCTACGAGCAGTACTTC.

The sample holds many counts of this clonotype. The chain uses TRBV10-3 and TRBJ2-3, with TRBD2 identical over 8 bases. CDR1 and CDR2 (germline): ENHRY, SYGVKD. V shed 4 bases, J shed 3 bases, and the junction held 12 bases outside the gene matches. CDR3 size: 17 residues. The CDR3 DNA sequence: TGTGCCATCAGTGGTGAGAATAGCGGGACGGCAACAGATACGCAGTATTTT. Its translation: CAISGENSGTATDTQYF.

The rearrangement links TRBV7-8 to TRBJ2-5, with a weak D call TRBD1 (6 bases). The CDR3 spans 16 residues. V lost 1 base to trimming and J lost 1 base, with 13 bases between them. From germline, CDR1 is SGHVS and CDR2 FQNEAQ. CDR3 coding DNA: TGTGCCAGCAGCTTAGATCCAGGGGCGGGCCAAGAGACCCAGTACTTC. Protein product: CASSLDPGAGQETQYF.

Only a few counts were recorded for this clonotype. A read error may explain this, as a much larger clone is one base away. The chain carries TRBV20-1 and TRBJ2-7; D might be TRBD2 (5 bases). CDR1 DFQATT and CDR2 SNEGSKA come from the germline V gene (reference sequence). The length of the CDR3 is 16 residues. The CDR3 nucleotides are TGCTGTGCTAGAGAGGAAGTCGGGATGAGTTCCTACGAGCAGTACTTC. It yields the protein CCAREEVGMSSYEQYF.

This clonotype was counted ten times or more. V and J are TRBV29-1 and TRBJ2-2; D is possibly TRBD1 (6 bases). V lost 6 bases, J lost 6 bases, and 20 bases lay in between. CDR1 is SQVTM, CDR2 ANQGSEA, per germline. The CDR3 loop spans 15 amino acids. DNA of the CDR3: TGCAGCGTCACCGGACAGACAAATCGGCCCGGGGAGCTGTTTTTT. Protein sequence: CSVTGQTNRPGELFF.

This clonotype was picked up many times. The chain carries TRBV18 and TRBJ1-1, with TRBD1 as a possible D gene (5 bases). This CDR3 is 15 amino acids long. CDR1 is KGHSH, CDR2 LQKENI, per germline. With 2 bases removed from V and 8 bases from J, the gap between germline ends came to 18 bases. CDR3 protein: CASSPRNYQGEEAFF. The CDR3 nucleotides are TGTGCCAGCTCACCAAGGAACTACCAGGGTGAGGAAGCTTTCTTT.

This clonotype was seen repeatedly, ten times or more. The chain joins TRBV5-1 to TRBJ2-1; 9 bases are shared with TRBD2. CDR3 length equals 15 residues. The germline CDR1 and CDR2 sequences are SGHRS and YFSETQ. Trimming removed 3 bases from V and 6 bases from J; junction bases left unmatched: 7. Written as DNA, the CDR3 is TGCGCCAGCAGCTCGGCTAGCGGGAACCGCAATGAGCAGTTCTTC. Translation: CASSSASGNRNEQFF.

This clonotype showed up many times. V usage is TRBV5-6 and J usage is TRBJ1-5, with TRBD1 identical over 8 bases. The CDR3 extends over 14 amino acids. Germline values: CDR1 SGHDT, CDR2 YYEEEE. V was clipped by 4 bases and J by 6 bases; unmatched bases: 6. In DNA, the CDR3 is TGTGCCAGCAGCCCCAGGGGGCCAAGTCAGCCCCAGCATTTT. Translation gives CASSPRGPSQPQHF.